This T cell receptor beta chain derives from a study of CD8 T cells in ankylosing spondylitis (dated by TCRdb to the late 2010s). The study in broad terms: The study set out to find disease-linked TCR variants by profiling T cell receptor beta repertoires in ankylosing spondylitis patients and healthy donors. Peripheral blood samples were taken, and synovial fluid was additionally collected from ankylosing spondylitis patients. The full study cohort was made up of 25 to 30 ankylosing spondylitis patients and 108 healthy donors. What the authors observed across the whole study: The disease-linked clones were reported as significantly enriched in matched synovial fluid samples from ankylosing spondylitis patients. Blood from ankylosing spondylitis patients appeared to be characterized by a TCR beta motif made up of fewer than ten highly homologous amino acid variants. In peripheral blood, the disease-linked clones were found at relatively low frequencies and had a CD8+ phenotype. Some motif variants were previously reported in synovial fluid and blood of reactive arthritis patients, suggesting common disease-initiation mechanisms.

With regard to this clonotype: Its cognate antigen has yet to be identified. Base quality data are lacking; no much larger clone is found one base away.

These reads were obtained on an Illumina HiSeq 2500. Quantitative 5'-RACE with molecular barcodes was the method used to prepare the TCR beta libraries. On the authors' methods: Disease-linked TCR variants were identified with a new computational method built on a probabilistic model of VDJ rearrangement. TCRdb passed the public sequencing reads through fastp at Q25 and MiXCR, retaining productive beta sequences. Rows with one shared CDR3 protein collapse into an entry with the most common genes and DNA. In this record, the V and J calls reflect TCRdb's handling and not the investigators' own analysis. The sample table shows a few hundred thousand distinct CDR3 sequences, and approximately 20% are seen once. The top ten hold about 16% of the sample. The sequenced sample consisted of blood, either unsorted or a sorted T cell fraction (not recorded which). The receptor was derived from a male donor with ankylosing spondylitis.

The CDR3 here reads CASAGLGLPDTQYF. The DNA reads as follows: TGCGCCAGCGCAGGACTCGGTCTACCAGATACGCAGTATTTT. The chain is encoded by TRBV4-1 joined to TRBJ2-3; the D segment could be TRBD2, given 5 matching bases. The CDR3 spans 14 residues, from the cysteine through the phenylalanine. The CDR3 DNA has 42 bases and is translated from base 1. Reading the germline V gene gives CDR1 MGHRA and CDR2 YSYEKL. V gives up 8 bases and J gives up 4 bases, and the segment between their germline ends measures 16 bases.